This T cell receptor (beta chain) is from a study of Tregs in tolerant kidney transplant recipients. The germline gives CDR1 MNHEY, CDR2 SMNVEV (reference sequence). The V end lost 5 bases, the J end lost 4 bases, and 12 bases lay between the germline ends. The CDR3 loop spans 14 amino acids. Generated by immunoSEQ multiplex PCR, the TCRdb table keeps only in-frame clones and is missing some. The sample holds about 120,000 clones, 85% to 95% seen once. The chain employs TRBV27 and TRBJ1-5; D might be TRBD1 (5 bases). The source is a human donor in good health. The sequenced sample was CD4+ T cells from blood. The CDR3 here is CASSRQGGNQPQHF. CDR3 bases: TGTGCCAGCAGTAGGCAGGGTGGTAATCAGCCCCAGCATTTT.